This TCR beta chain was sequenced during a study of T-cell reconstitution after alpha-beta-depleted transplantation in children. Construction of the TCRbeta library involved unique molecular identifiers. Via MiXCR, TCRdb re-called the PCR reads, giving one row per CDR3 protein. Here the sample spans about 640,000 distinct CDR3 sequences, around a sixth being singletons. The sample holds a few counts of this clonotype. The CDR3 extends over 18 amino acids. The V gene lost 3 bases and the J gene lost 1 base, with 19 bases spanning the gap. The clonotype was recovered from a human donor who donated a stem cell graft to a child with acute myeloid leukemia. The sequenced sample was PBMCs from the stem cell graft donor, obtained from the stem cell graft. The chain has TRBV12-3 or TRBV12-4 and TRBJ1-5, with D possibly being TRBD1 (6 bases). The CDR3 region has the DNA TGTGCCAGCAGTTTTCATCAGGGGACCCCTGACAGCAATCAGCCCCAGCATTTT. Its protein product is CASSFHQGTPDSNQPQHF.